This T cell receptor beta chain came from a study of blood T cell repertoires in COVID-19. Study-level background: Samples taken during acute and convalescent COVID-19 were collected in the United States, Italy and Spain. From T cells, B-cell-depleted T cells, or PBMCs came the material, which was cDNA or gDNA.

Germline V gives CDR1 SGHAT, CDR2 FQNNGV. V lost 0 bases to trimming and J lost 7 bases; unmatched junction nucleotides: 6. The CDR3 spans 14 residues. Per the original methods: Estimation of nucleated cell counts relied on the amplification of reference gene primers. The data were produced by immunoSEQ multiplex PCR, yet TCRdb's version contains in-frame clones alone and is incomplete. The V and J calls and the clone size are those of that table, but D and trimming were determined from the DNA. This table has about 72,000 clones, 70% to 90% appearing once. The rearrangement uses TRBV11-2 and TRBJ2-7; 7 bases align to TRBD2. This receptor was obtained from a young man with acute or convalescent COVID-19. Sequenced material: peripheral blood. This CDR3 is CASSLEASGTEQYF. CDR3 coding DNA: TGTGCCAGCAGCTTAGAGGCTAGCGGTACTGAGCAGTACTTC.